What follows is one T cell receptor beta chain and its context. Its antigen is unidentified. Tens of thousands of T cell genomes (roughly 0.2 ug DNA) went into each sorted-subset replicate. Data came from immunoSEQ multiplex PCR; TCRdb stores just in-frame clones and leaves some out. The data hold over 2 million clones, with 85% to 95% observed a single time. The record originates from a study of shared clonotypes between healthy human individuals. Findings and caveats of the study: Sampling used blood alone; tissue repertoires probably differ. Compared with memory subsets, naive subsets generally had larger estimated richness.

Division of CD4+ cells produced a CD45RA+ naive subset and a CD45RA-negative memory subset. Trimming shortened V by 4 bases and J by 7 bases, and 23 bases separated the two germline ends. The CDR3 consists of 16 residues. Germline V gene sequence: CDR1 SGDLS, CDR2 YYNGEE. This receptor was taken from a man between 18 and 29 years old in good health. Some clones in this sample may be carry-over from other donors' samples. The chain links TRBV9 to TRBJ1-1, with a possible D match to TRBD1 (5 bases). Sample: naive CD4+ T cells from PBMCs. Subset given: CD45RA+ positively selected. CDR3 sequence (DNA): TGTGCCAGCAGCACCCAACCGGGACCTCAAACGGTTGAAGCTTTCTTT. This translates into CASSTQPGPQTVEAFF.